This TCR beta chain was recovered during a study of control samples from healthy donors and cancer patients. The assay was immunoSEQ multiplex PCR, and TCRdb's table has in-frame clones only and misses some. The sample lists 100,000 to 150,000 clones; 89% were seen once. Germline V gene lookup returns CDR1 MGHDK and CDR2 SYGVNS. V was trimmed by 6 bases and J by 0 bases, leaving 11 bases between them. The CDR3 sequence is 14 residues long. The chain is built from TRBV25-1 and TRBJ1-1; D not certain. This receptor was obtained from a man between 50 and 59 years old in good health. The sequenced sample was blood. The CDR3 bases are TGTGCCAGCAGAGAGACGAAGTTGAACACTGAAGCTTTCTTT. Its translation is CASRETKLNTEAFF.